This is a list of T cell receptor beta chains from one sample in a study of OX40 agonist ivuxolimab in advanced cancers. Measured with immunoSEQ multiplex PCR; TCRdb has only the in-frame clones, and not every one. The sample holds fewer than 85,000 clones, just over 85% seen once. The specimen was CD4+ or CD8+ T cells sorted from blood, collected in a trial of the OX40 agonist ivuxolimab. The receptors originated from an adult with an advanced solid tumor such as melanoma, head and neck, liver or kidney cancer. The CDR3 runs from the conserved cysteine through the conserved F or W. The order of the fields is J gene, V gene, clone size, D gene, CDR3 length, CDR3 protein, CDR3 DNA. D genes are given only for firm matches. Expanded clones are given a class, and other clones once, few, many or no size at all.

TRBJ2-1	TRBV7-2	-	TRBD2	17	CASKPQPTSGGANEQFF	TGTGCCAGCAAGCCCCAACCGACTAGCGGGGGGGCCAATGAGCAGTTCTTC
TRBJ1-2	TRBV6-5	-	-	13	CASSPRGNYGYTF	TGTGCCAGCAGTCCCCGCGGGAACTATGGCTACACCTTC
TRBJ2-3	TRBV29-1	-	-	15	CSGRRGGPTTDTQYF	TGCAGCGGCCGTAGGGGGGGGCCTACCACAGATACGCAGTATTTT
TRBJ2-3	TRBV29-1	-	-	13	CSVEAGGTDTQYF	TGCAGCGTTGAAGCGGGGGGCACAGATACGCAGTATTTT
TRBJ2-2	TRBV18	-	TRBD1	16	CASSPKGQIGAGELFF	TGTGCCAGCTCACCCAAGGGACAGATAGGTGCCGGGGAGCTGTTTTTT
TRBJ2-5	TRBV7-9	-	-	12	CASSPNWETQYF	TGTGCCAGCAGCCCGAACTGGGAGACCCAGTACTTC
TRBJ2-3	TRBV5-8	-	-	14	CASSLSFPPDTQYF	TGTGCCAGCAGCTTGAGCTTTCCCCCAGATACGCAGTATTTT
TRBJ2-5	TRBV5-1	-	TRBD2	16	CASSTLLAGTGETQYF	TGCGCCAGCAGCACCTTACTAGCGGGAACGGGAGAGACCCAGTACTTC
TRBJ2-7	TRBV4-3	-	-	15	CASSQEFRGSYEQYF	TGCGCCAGCAGCCAAGAGTTCAGAGGGAGTTACGAGCAGTACTTC
TRBJ2-3	TRBV7-2	-	-	16	CASSLGRGFPTDTQYF	TGTGCCAGCAGCTTGGGGCGTGGCTTCCCCACAGATACGCAGTATTTT
TRBJ2-4	TRBV21-1	-	-	19	CASNPPTSGGAGAKNIQYF	TGTGCCAGCAACCCACCGACTAGCGGGGGGGCTGGGGCCAAAAACATTCAGTACTTC
TRBJ2-1	TRBV7-2	-	-	13	CASSLQSYNEQFF	TGTGCCAGCAGCTTACAGTCTTACAATGAGCAGTTCTTC
TRBJ1-1	TRBV2	-	-	14	CASSDPWENTEAFF	TGTGCCAGCAGTGACCCGTGGGAGAACACTGAAGCTTTCTTT
TRBJ2-5	TRBV2	-	-	16	CASSDRGGLTQETQYF	TGTGCCAGCAGTGACCGGGGCGGACTGACTCAAGAGACCCAGTACTTC
TRBJ1-2	TRBV19	-	-	14	CASSFRGSGHGYTF	TGTGCCAGTAGTTTCCGGGGAAGCGGGCATGGCTACACCTTC
TRBJ1-1	TRBV6-5	-	TRBD1	14	CASSSDRGTTEAFF	TGTGCCAGCAGTTCGGACAGGGGGACCACTGAAGCTTTCTTT
TRBJ2-3	TRBV6-5	-	TRBD2	15	CASRKSTSRVDTQYF	TGTGCCAGCAGAAAGTCGACTAGCAGGGTAGATACGCAGTATTTT
TRBJ2-1	TRBV5-1	few	TRBD2	15	CASSFERGARGEQFF	TGCGCCAGCAGCTTCGAGCGGGGTGCACGGGGTGAGCAGTTCTTC
TRBJ2-7	TRBV9	-	-	14	CASSPDGVPYEQYF	TGTGCCAGCAGCCCTGACGGGGTTCCCTACGAGCAGTACTTC
TRBJ1-6	TRBV4-2	-	-	16	CASSLRPGGGNSPLHF	TGTGCCAGCAGCTTACGCCCGGGTGGAGGGAATTCACCCCTCCACTTT
TRBJ2-4	TRBV6-1	-	-	15	CASSERTIAKNIQYF	TGTGCCAGCAGTGAGCGGACAATAGCCAAAAACATTCAGTACTTC
TRBJ1-6	TRBV13	once	TRBD1	15	CASSFRDSVDSPLHF	TGTGCCAGCAGTTTCAGGGACAGCGTGGATTCACCCCTCCACTTT
TRBJ2-1	TRBV19	-	TRBD2	14	CASSYGGGGDEQFF	TGTGCCAGTAGTTACGGGGGGGGAGGTGATGAGCAGTTCTTC
TRBJ1-2	TRBV27	-	-	14	CASSSRGPPYGYTF	TGTGCCAGCAGTAGCAGGGGCCCCCCTTATGGCTACACCTTC
TRBJ1-1	TRBV21-1	-	-	14	CASSIKIIRTEAFF	TGTGCCAGCAGTATTAAGATAATTCGCACTGAAGCTTTCTTT
TRBJ1-1	TRBV21-1	-	-	17	CASSKGIGWRGLPEAFF	TGTGCCAGCAGCAAAGGAATAGGATGGAGGGGGCTGCCTGAAGCTTTCTTT